Below, 14 T cell receptor beta chains from the same sample are listed, as sequenced in a study of blood T cell repertoires in COVID-19. Using immunoSEQ multiplex PCR, the repertoire was profiled, and TCRdb retains in-frame clones only, with some absent. The sample holds 81,000 or so clones; 65% to 90% are singletons and the top ten take around 9.6%. Sequencing input: peripheral blood. The receptors shown here come from a man in his fifties with COVID-19, enrolled during active disease.

This clone was recorded a few times. The CDR3 bases are TGTGCCAGCAGCCCGTTGGGACAGGGGCAGCAGCCCCAGCATTTT. It translates to CASSPLGQGQQPQHF. This sequence joins TRBV7-8 and TRBJ1-5; the match to TRBD1 covers 10 bases. CDR1 and CDR2 from the germline V gene are SGHVS and FQNEAQ. Trimming removed 5 bases from V and 7 bases from J; junction bases left unmatched: 8. The CDR3 runs 15 residues. The full variable domain, rest sourced from reference TRBV7-8 and TRBJ1-5, is GAGVSQSPRYKVAKRGQDVALRCDPISGHVSLFWYQQALGQGPEFLTYFQNEAQLDKSGLPSDRFFAERPEGSVSTLKIQRTQQEDSAVYLCASSPLGQGQQPQHFGDGTRLSIL.

The chain uses TRBV5-1 and TRBJ2-1; maybe TRBD2 (6 bases). V was pared by 7 bases and J by 8 bases, with 13 bases between. The CDR3 runs 12 residues. CDR1 and CDR2 (germline): SGHRS, YFSETQ. For the CDR3, the DNA is TGCGCCAGCGGCGGGATGGGGGATGAGCAGTTCTTC. It yields the protein CASGGMGDEQFF. Full variable domain (outside the CDR3, taken from reference TRBV5-1 and TRBJ2-1): KAGVTQTPRYLIKTRGQQVTLSCSPISGHRSVSWYQQTPGQGLQFLFEYFSETQRNKGNFPGRFSGRQFSNSRSEMNVSTLELGDSALYLCASGGMGDEQFFGPGTRLTVL.

The chain has TRBV30 and TRBJ2-7, with TRBD1 identical over 9 bases. Germline V gene sequence: CDR1 GTSNPN, CDR2 SVGIG (reference sequence). V gave up 3 bases and J gave up 2 bases; unmatched junction bases: 8. CDR3 length: 15 residues. CDR3 protein: CAWSVWDRAPYEQYF. Here the CDR3 DNA reads TGTGCCTGGAGCGTCTGGGACAGGGCTCCCTACGAGCAGTACTTC. The full variable domain, rest sourced from reference TRBV30 and TRBJ2-7, is SQTIHQWPATLVQPVGSPLSLECTVEGTSNPNLYWYRQAAGRGLQLLFYSVGIGQISSEVPQNLSASRPQDRQFILSSKKLLLSDSGFYLCAWSVWDRAPYEQYFGPGTRLTVT.

The chain carries TRBV6-5 and TRBJ1-6; possible D gene TRBD1, 6 bases. The CDR3 consists of 15 residues. Germline values: CDR1 MNHEY, CDR2 SVGAGI. The V and J ends lost 4 bases and 4 bases respectively, with 11 bases between them. The CDR3 is CASSFGQLYNSPLHF. CDR3 coding DNA: TGTGCCAGCAGTTTTGGACAGCTTTATAATTCACCCCTCCACTTT.

This clone was counted only a few times. The rearrangement uses TRBV11-1 and TRBJ1-6; TRBD1 is a possible D gene (5 bases). Trimming left V 3 bases short and J 5 bases short, with 8 bases between. The germline CDR1 and CDR2 sequences are SGHAT and FQDESV (reference sequence). The CDR3 sequence is 14 residues long. The CDR3 here is CASSFGGNNSPLHF. The CDR3 bases are TGTGCCAGCAGCTTTGGGGGGAATAATTCACCCCTCCACTTT.

This clone was seen only a few times. V usage is TRBV10-3 and J usage is TRBJ2-2; weak D call: TRBD1 (5 bases). Germline-derived CDR1 and CDR2 are ENHRY and SYGVKD. The CDR3 length is 14 residues. V was cut by 10 bases and J by 0 bases, with 12 bases left in between. The DNA for the CDR3 is TGTGCCACTAGACAGACCGCGAACACCGGGGAGCTGTTTTTT. Translating it yields CATRQTANTGELFF.

This clone was seen only a few times. This chain uses TRBV7-8 with TRBJ1-6, with D tentatively TRBD1 (5 bases). The germline V gene has CDR1 SGHVS and CDR2 FQNEAQ. Trimming shortened V by 1 base and J by 16 bases, and 14 bases separated the two germline ends. The CDR3 spans 13 residues. CDR3 loop: CASSLGGSADLHF. CDR3 DNA: TGTGCCAGCAGCTTAGGGGGCAGCGCCGATCTCCACTTT.

V and J are TRBV20-1 and TRBJ2-7; D not resolved. This CDR3 region has 11 residues. From germline, CDR1 is DFQATT and CDR2 SNEGSKA (reference sequence). V was pared by 2 bases and J by 6 bases, with 8 bases between. The CDR3 coding sequence is TGCAGTGCTAGATCCCCCGTCGAGCAGTACTTC. Translation gives CSARSPVEQYF.

The V gene is TRBV5-4, the J gene TRBJ1-2; D is uncertain. The germline V gene encodes CDR1 SGHNT and CDR2 YYREEE (reference sequence). The ends were cut back, 0 bases at V and 4 bases at J, with 10 bases in the middle. There are 14 residues in the CDR3. CDR3: CASSLGTSGYGYTF. The CDR3 DNA sequence: TGTGCCAGCAGCTTGGGAACATCTGGCTATGGCTACACCTTC.

The rearrangement links TRBV19 to TRBJ2-7; TRBD1 is a possible D gene (6 bases). The ends were cut back, 6 bases at V and 2 bases at J, with 17 bases in the middle. CDR1 LNHDA and CDR2 SQIVND come from the germline V gene (reference sequence). CDR3 length: 15 amino acids. The CDR3 region is CASSKSGTLAYEQYF. The CDR3 DNA reads as TGTGCCAGTAGCAAATCCGGGACATTGGCCTACGAGCAGTACTTC.

This chain joins TRBV2 and TRBJ2-1; weak D call: TRBD1 (6 bases). Trimming took off 4 bases at V and 4 bases at J, with 17 bases between the two ends. The CDR3 spans 16 residues. The germline V gene has CDR1 SNHLY and CDR2 FYNNEI. The CDR3 region is CASSGSETGVYNEQFF. As DNA, the CDR3 is TGTGCCAGCAGTGGGAGTGAGACAGGAGTATACAATGAGCAGTTCTTC. The full variable domain, with the rest looked up from reference TRBV2 and TRBJ2-1, is EPEVTQTPSHQVTQMGQEVILRCVPISNHLYFYWYRQILGQKVEFLVSFYNNEISEKSEIFDDQFSVERPDGSNFTLKIRSTKLEDSAMYFCASSGSETGVYNEQFFGPGTRLTVL.

This clone was recorded only once. The chain is built from TRBV19 and TRBJ1-1; D is perhaps TRBD1 (5 bases). This CDR3 spans 15 amino acids. Trimming removed 3 bases at V and 0 bases at J, with 11 bases between. Germline CDR1 reads LNHDA; CDR2 reads SQIVND (reference sequence). The CDR3 DNA reads as TGTGCCAGTAGTATTGCAGGGATAATGAACACTGAAGCTTTCTTT. Its protein is CASSIAGIMNTEAFF.

This rearrangement joins TRBV2 to TRBJ1-5, with D perhaps TRBD1 (6 bases). Germline V gene lookup returns CDR1 SNHLY and CDR2 FYNNEI. Trimming pared 6 bases from V and 4 bases from J, leaving 13 bases between. CDR3 length: 14 amino acids. CDR3: CASSKDRGNQPQHF. Here the CDR3 DNA reads TGTGCCAGCAGCAAGGACAGAGGTAATCAGCCCCAGCATTTT.

CDR3 protein: CASSFSGVEKLFF. CDR3 bases: TGTGCCAGCAGTTTCTCAGGGGTTGAAAAACTGTTTTTT. The gene calls are TRBV27 and TRBJ1-4; the D gene is possibly TRBD1 (6 bases). The germline V and J ends were trimmed by 3 bases and 7 bases, with 9 bases remaining between them. The CDR3 is 13 amino acids. The germline CDR1 and CDR2 sequences are MNHEY and SMNVEV (reference sequence).